This entry lists 18 T cell receptor beta chains sequenced from one sample in a study of shared clonotypes between healthy human individuals. As defined, naive CD8 cells were CD45RO-negative and positively selected for CCR7, with terminally differentiated effector memory CD45RA+ cells excluded. TCRdb's copy holds only in-frame clones and misses some; the assay was immunoSEQ multiplex PCR. In the table there are approximately 600,000 clones, about 95% of which are singletons. Sequenced input: naive CD8+ T cells sorted from blood. These receptors came from a woman under 40 in good health.

CDR3 bases: TGTGCCAGCAGCCCAGGGTCGGGCTACGAGCAGTACTTC. The encoded protein is CASSPGSGYEQYF. V is TRBV11-2 and J is TRBJ2-7, with TRBD1 as a possible D gene (5 bases). The CDR3 has 13 amino acids. Trimming stripped 5 bases from V and 3 bases from J, with 11 bases between. In germline, CDR1 is SGHAT, CDR2 FQNNGV.

The chain combines TRBV7-2 with TRBJ2-3, with D perhaps matching TRBD2 (5 bases). Germline values: CDR1 SGHTA, CDR2 FQGNSA. Trimming left V 3 bases short and J 2 bases short, with 12 bases between. The CDR3 consists of 15 residues. CDR3 DNA: TGTGCCAGCAGCTTGGGCGGGCTCTACACAGATACGCAGTATTTT. Protein product: CASSLGGLYTDTQYF.

The rearrangement joins TRBV18 to TRBJ2-7; 7 bases are shared with TRBD1. With 3 bases clipped from V and 3 bases from J, the junction kept 8 bases outside the gene matches. Germline V gene lookup returns CDR1 KGHSH and CDR2 LQKENI. The CDR3 contains 15 residues. For the CDR3, the DNA is TGTGCCAGCTCACCGGAACGAGGGGACAGCTACGAGCAGTACTTC. This translates into CASSPERGDSYEQYF.

The chain recombines TRBV30 with TRBJ2-7; D might be TRBD1 (5 bases). The V gene's germline CDR1 is GTSNPN and CDR2 SVGIG (reference sequence). Trimming shortened V by 3 bases and J by 7 bases, and 13 bases separated the two germline ends. This CDR3 has 12 residues. The CDR3 is CAWRGPRWEQYF. The CDR3, as DNA: TGTGCCTGGAGGGGGCCCCGTTGGGAGCAGTACTTC.

This chain joins TRBV28 and TRBJ1-2; 8 bases line up with TRBD1. The CDR3 runs to 14 residues. Germline V lookup: CDR1 MDHEN, CDR2 SYDVKM. J gave up 0 bases and V 8 bases, and 5 bases lay outside the gene matches. CDR3 sequence: CASRGQASNYGYTF. Here the CDR3 DNA reads TGTGCCAGCCGGGGACAGGCCTCTAACTATGGCTACACCTTC.

The chain recombines TRBV7-9 with TRBJ1-4; D gene uncertain. CDR3 length: 15 residues. The germline V gene has CDR1 SEHNR and CDR2 FQNEAQ (reference sequence). Trimming pared 2 bases from V and 5 bases from J, leaving 12 bases between. The CDR3 sequence is CASSLPGQLNEKLFF. In DNA form, the CDR3 reads TGTGCCAGCAGCTTACCGGGTCAGTTGAATGAAAAACTGTTTTTT.

This clone was counted a single time. The chain combines TRBV11-2 with TRBJ2-5, with 7 bases matching TRBD1. The DNA end lines up better with TRBJ2-7; the J call may be wrong. Germline V gives CDR1 SGHAT, CDR2 FQNNGV. The CDR3 is 16 residues long. CDR3 bases: TGTGCCAGCAGCTTAGTCTTGGCAGGGGGCTCCTACGAGCAGTACTTC. This codes for CASSLVLAGGSYEQYF.

The gene calls are TRBV19 and TRBJ2-7; 7 bases are shared with TRBD1. V lost 1 base, J lost 4 bases, and 7 bases stayed unmatched. This CDR3 is 15 amino acids long. CDR1 is LNHDA and CDR2 is SQIVND in the germline V gene (reference sequence). CDR3 sequence reads: CASSIGQGSVYEQYF. CDR3 sequence (DNA): TGTGCCAGTAGTATAGGACAGGGTTCGGTGTACGAGCAGTACTTC.

The table lists this clone with a count of one. The DNA of the CDR3 is TGTGCCAGCAGCGTAGAGGGAGATCGCTACGAGCAGTACTTC. It codes for CASSVEGDRYEQYF. This chain connects TRBV9 to TRBJ2-7; D is perhaps TRBD2 (5 bases). Germline CDR1 reads SGDLS; CDR2 reads YYNGEE. The CDR3 extends over 14 amino acids. V lost 0 bases and J 3 bases, leaving 10 bases between the germline ends. The full variable domain, with the rest looked up from reference TRBV9 and TRBJ2-7, is DSGVTQTPKHLITATGQRVTLRCSPRSGDLSVYWYQQSLDQGLQFLIQYYNGEERAKGNILERFSAQQFPDLHSELNLSSLELGDSALYFCASSVEGDRYEQYFGPGTRLTVT.

The chain combines TRBV5-1 with TRBJ2-1; no definite D call. This CDR3 comprises 15 residues. Germline V lookup: CDR1 SGHRS, CDR2 YFSETQ. V lost 1 base and J 1 base, leaving 9 bases between the germline ends. CDR3 protein: CASSLFPDSYNEQFF. As DNA, the CDR3 is TGCGCCAGCAGCTTGTTCCCGGATTCCTACAATGAGCAGTTCTTC.

This clone occurred once. J is TRBJ2-1 and V is TRBV4-2, with no clear D. The germline V gene encodes CDR1 LGHNA and CDR2 YNFKEQ. V was pared by 3 bases and J by 8 bases, with 17 bases between. This CDR3 has 15 residues. The CDR3 nucleotides are TGTGCCAGCAGCCAGAGTTGGAGCCCCGCAGATGAGCAGTTCTTC. This codes for CASSQSWSPADEQFF.

The chain couples TRBV2 to TRBJ2-5; D tentatively fits TRBD1 or TRBD2 (5 bases each). The J call is uncertain, as TRBJ2-7 better fits the DNA end. This CDR3 spans 14 amino acids. Germline lookup yields CDR1 SNHLY and CDR2 FYNNEI. CDR3 nucleotides: TGTGCCGCTCTGGACGTGGGGGTCCACTACGAGCAGTACTTC. Amino acids: CAALDVGVHYEQYF.

The chain's CDR3 is CSVPVAGGFIDTQYF. The CDR3 DNA sequence: TGCAGCGTCCCCGTAGCGGGAGGGTTTATAGATACGCAGTATTTT. This chain joins TRBV29-1 and TRBJ2-3; 11 bases are a match to TRBD2. The CDR3 length is 15 residues. Looked up from germline, CDR1 is SQVTM and CDR2 is ANQGSEA. Trimming removed 6 bases from V and 5 bases from J; junction bases left unmatched: 10.

The chain links TRBV27 to TRBJ1-1, with D perhaps TRBD1 (5 bases). CDR3 length equals 16 residues. Germline V CDR1 and CDR2: MNHEY, SMNVEV (reference sequence). Trimming removed 1 base from V and 7 bases from J, with 19 bases in between. CDR3 in amino acids: CASSLWGVGERGEAFF. The CDR3 bases are TGTGCCAGCAGTTTATGGGGGGTGGGGGAAAGGGGTGAAGCTTTCTTT.

The chain carries TRBV13 and TRBJ1-2; a possible D gene is TRBD1 (6 bases). The CDR3 contains 16 residues. Germline-derived CDR1 and CDR2 are PRHDT and FYEKMQ (reference sequence). V dropped 2 bases and J dropped 5 bases, with 18 bases sitting between them. The CDR3 sequence: CASSLRTALPMYGYTF. In DNA, the CDR3 is TGTGCCAGCAGCTTAAGGACAGCCCTACCTATGTATGGCTACACCTTC.

A few counts support this clone. V and J are TRBV29-1 and TRBJ2-7; D ambiguous. Trimming removed 4 bases at V and 5 bases at J, with 9 bases between. Germline V lookup: CDR1 SQVTM, CDR2 ANQGSEA. The length of the CDR3 is 11 residues. The CDR3 DNA reads as TGCAGCGTTGTAGCTGTCCACGAGCAGTACTTC. Translating gives CSVVAVHEQYF.

The chain joins TRBV11-2 to TRBJ2-7; D unclear. V dropped 6 bases and J dropped 0 bases, with 15 bases sitting between them. The CDR3 sequence is 15 residues long. In germline, CDR1 is SGHAT, CDR2 FQNNGV. The CDR3 sequence is CASSIGRSSSYEQYF. Written as DNA, the CDR3 is TGTGCCAGCAGTATCGGCAGGAGCAGCTCCTACGAGCAGTACTTC. Together with reference TRBV11-2 and TRBJ2-7, the CDR3 gives the full variable domain: EAGVAQSPRYKIIEKRQSVAFWCNPISGHATLYWYQQILGQGPKLLIQFQNNGVVDDSQLPKDRFSAERLKGVDSTLKIQPAKLEDSAVYLCASSIGRSSSYEQYFGPGTRLTVT.

This clone was seen a handful of times. The J gene is TRBJ2-2, the V gene TRBV28, with 10 bases fitting TRBD1. V was clipped by 2 bases and J by 3 bases; unmatched bases: 0. The germline V gene encodes CDR1 MDHEN and CDR2 SYDVKM. The CDR3 has 15 residues. The CDR3: CASSLGTGDTGELFF. The CDR3 nucleotides are TGTGCCAGCAGTTTAGGGACAGGGGACACCGGGGAGCTGTTTTTT.